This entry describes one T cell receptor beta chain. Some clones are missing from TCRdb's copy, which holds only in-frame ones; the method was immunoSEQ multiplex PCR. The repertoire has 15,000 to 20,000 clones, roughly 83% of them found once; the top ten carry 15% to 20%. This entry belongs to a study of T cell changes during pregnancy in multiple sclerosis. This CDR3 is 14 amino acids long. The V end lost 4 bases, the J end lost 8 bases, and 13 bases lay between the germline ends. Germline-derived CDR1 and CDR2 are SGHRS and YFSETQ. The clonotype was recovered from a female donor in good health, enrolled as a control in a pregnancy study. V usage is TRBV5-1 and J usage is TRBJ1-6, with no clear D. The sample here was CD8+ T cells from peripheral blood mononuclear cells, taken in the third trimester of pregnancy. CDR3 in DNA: TGCGCCAGCAGCCCCTTGAGGACTGATTCACCCCTCCACTTT. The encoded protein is CASSPLRTDSPLHF.